This record concerns one TCR beta chain sequence. This specimen belongs to a study of OX40 agonist ivuxolimab in advanced cancers. Using immunoSEQ multiplex PCR, the repertoire was profiled, and TCRdb retains in-frame clones only, with some absent. The top ten clones hold 1.1% of a sample with some 70,000 clones, 75% to 85% of them seen once. J was trimmed by 3 bases and V by 4 bases; bases with no gene match: 9. The CDR3 length is 16 residues. Germline lookup yields CDR1 LNHDA and CDR2 SQIVND (reference sequence). This TCR came from an adult with an advanced solid tumor such as melanoma, head and neck, liver or kidney cancer. The sequencing here drew on CD4+ or CD8+ T cells sorted from blood, taken in a trial of the OX40 agonist ivuxolimab. This sequence joins TRBV19 and TRBJ2-3; 8 bases are a match to TRBD2. The CDR3 DNA follows: TGTGCCAGTAGTAGAAACCCGGGACTAGGAACAGATACGCAGTATTTT. It yields the protein CASSRNPGLGTDTQYF.